This T cell receptor beta chain was sequenced in a study of blood T cell repertoires in COVID-19. On the study more broadly: Material from acute and convalescent COVID-19 was sourced from the United States, Italy and Spain. Sample material is recorded as cDNA or gDNA derived from T cells, B-cell-depleted T cells, or PBMCs.

The authors' processing: Cell counts per sample came from amplifying reference gene primers. Clones were sequenced by immunoSEQ multiplex PCR, and TCRdb holds only the in-frame ones, with some missing. D and trimming come from the DNA, and the V and J calls and clone size come from that table. The sample shows around 120,000 clones, approximately 87% of them seen only once. V was cut by 4 bases and J by 4 bases, with 16 bases left in between. The CDR3 has 15 residues. Per germline, CDR1 SGHVS and CDR2 FNYEAQ. This TCR came from a man in his 70s who had recovered from COVID-19. The chain carries TRBV7-6 and TRBJ1-1; D might be TRBD1 (5 bases). Sequenced input: peripheral blood. The CDR3 bases are TGTGCCAGCAGCTCCCCAGGGATGTTGACCACTGAAGCTTTCTTT. It yields the protein CASSSPGMLTTEAFF.